Following are 8 T cell receptor beta chains from one sample sequenced in a study of TIL therapy for anti-PD-1-resistant metastatic lung cancer. Time point indicated: pre-treatment sample, taken before nivolumab and TIL therapy. Sequencing used immunoSEQ v3. Sequencing used immunoSEQ multiplex PCR; TCRdb keeps in-frame clones, though not all of them. Among approximately 15,000 clones listed, about 82% were seen once. The sample was blood, taken at baseline. The receptor set was obtained from a person aged 25 to 85 with non-small cell lung cancer.

The chain couples TRBV7-8 to TRBJ2-1; 8 bases fit TRBD1. Germline lookup yields CDR1 SGHVS and CDR2 FQNEAQ. J gave up 2 bases and V 1 base, and 1 base lay outside the gene matches. This CDR3 has 15 amino acids. CDR3 coding DNA: TGTGCCAGCAGCTTAGACAGGGGGGCCTACAATGAGCAGTTCTTC. This sequence encodes CASSLDRGAYNEQFF.

V is TRBV15 and J is TRBJ1-4; possible D gene TRBD1, 6 bases. The CDR3 spans 14 residues. Per the germline V gene, CDR1 is LNHNV and CDR2 is YYDKDF (reference sequence). Trimming stripped 4 bases from V and 8 bases from J, with 14 bases between. The CDR3, as DNA: TGTGCCACCAGCAAATCCCCGGGGGGCGAAAAACTGTTTTTT. It specifies CATSKSPGGEKLFF. The variable domain in full, with the rest retrieved from reference TRBV15 and TRBJ1-4, is DAMVIQNPRYQVTQFGKPVTLSCSQTLNHNVMYWYQQKSSQAPKLLFHYYDKDFNNEADTPDNFQSRRPNTSFCFLDIRSPGLGDTAMYLCATSKSPGGEKLFFGSGTQLSVL.

V and J are TRBV19 and TRBJ2-2; D perhaps matches TRBD2 (5 bases). Germline V gene data show CDR1 as LNHDA and CDR2 as SQIVND (reference sequence). This CDR3 region has 17 residues. The V and J ends lost 4 bases and 6 bases respectively, with 21 bases between them. CDR3 nucleotides: TGTGCCAGTAGTACCCCGAGGGAACGGGGAGTAGCCGGGGAGCTGTTTTTT. Encoded protein: CASSTPRERGVAGELFF.

The chain carries TRBV28 and TRBJ1-6, with a possible D match to TRBD1 (6 bases). Per germline, CDR1 MDHEN and CDR2 SYDVKM. The CDR3 runs 14 residues. V lost 6 bases, J lost 8 bases, and 14 bases lay in between. CDR3 DNA: TGTGCCAGCAGCGTGGGGCAGGGGCATTCACCCCTCCACTTT. Amino acids: CASSVGQGHSPLHF.

The gene calls are TRBV19 and TRBJ2-3; a possible D gene is TRBD1 (6 bases). The CDR3 is 13 residues long. V shed 4 bases and J shed 4 bases, with 9 bases lying between them. CDR1 and CDR2 from the germline V gene are LNHDA and SQIVND (reference sequence). In DNA form, the CDR3 reads TGTGCCAGTAGTAGGGGGCGAGCAGATACGCAGTATTTT. Protein product: CASSRGRADTQYF.

V and J are TRBV28 and TRBJ2-7, with TRBD1 identical over 8 bases. With V trimmed by 6 bases and J by 5 bases, 15 bases remained unmatched. CDR1 is MDHEN, CDR2 SYDVKM, per germline. CDR3 length: 16 residues. CDR3 sequence: CASRQPPPGGEHEQYF. The DNA of the CDR3 is TGTGCCAGCAGACAACCCCCGCCAGGGGGCGAACACGAGCAGTACTTC.

The chain links TRBV9 to TRBJ2-3, with D perhaps matching TRBD2 (6 bases). CDR1 is SGDLS, CDR2 YYNGEE, per germline. Deletions cut 4 bases from V and 1 base from J, with 13 bases between. The CDR3 consists of 15 residues. CDR3 residues: CASSYEEGRTDTQYF. The CDR3 DNA sequence: TGTGCCAGCAGCTACGAGGAGGGTCGCACAGATACGCAGTATTTT.

CDR3 bases: TGTGCCAGCAGTTTAGTGAGCGGGGGGGAGCAAGAGACCCAGTACTTC. Encoded protein: CASSLVSGGEQETQYF. The J gene is TRBJ2-5, the V gene TRBV27; TRBD2 matches at 10 bases. J was trimmed by 2 bases and V by 2 bases; bases with no gene match: 5. Germline loops: CDR1 MNHEY, CDR2 SMNVEV (reference sequence). The CDR3 spans 16 residues.